This TCR beta chain was identified in a study of shared clonotypes between healthy human individuals. As for the study in general: For every donor, three CD4 naive, three CD4 memory, two CD8 naive and one CD8 memory plates were used.

A split of CD4+ cells into CD45RA+ naive and CD45RA-negative memory subsets was performed. TCRdb's table, derived via immunoSEQ multiplex PCR, lists solely in-frame clones and lacks some. Seen here are some 1,600,000 clones, 95% to 99% observed once, and the top ten hold around 0.45%. The sequenced sample was naive CD4+ T cells sorted from blood. Subset here: CD45RA+ positively selected. This sequence was found in a man younger than 45 in good health.

CDR3 in amino acids: CASSSGLAGGTSTDTQYF. CDR3 in DNA: TGCGCCAGCAGCTCGGGACTAGCGGGAGGTACGAGCACAGATACGCAGTATTTT. The chain couples TRBV5-1 to TRBJ2-3, with 15 bases fitting TRBD2. The CDR3 is 18 residues long. V lost 3 bases, J lost 0 bases, and 5 bases stayed unmatched. Germline CDR1 reads SGHRS; CDR2 reads YFSETQ.